What follows are 5 T cell receptor beta chains derived from one specimen sequenced in a study of blood T cell repertoires in COVID-19. The assay was immunoSEQ multiplex PCR, and TCRdb's table has in-frame clones only and misses some. The table lists some 200,000 clones, approximately 82% of them singletons. The source material was peripheral blood. These receptors came from a human donor with acute or convalescent COVID-19. The donor label of this sample is uncertain.

The V and J genes are TRBV30 and TRBJ2-2; 8 bases agree with TRBD2. V was clipped by 3 bases and J by 3 bases; unmatched bases: 9. The CDR3 is 16 amino acids. CDR1 GTSNPN and CDR2 SVGIG come from the germline V gene (reference sequence). CDR3 region: CAWRVSGKAHTGELFF. As DNA, the CDR3 is TGTGCCTGGAGGGTTAGCGGGAAGGCGCACACCGGGGAGCTGTTTTTT.

The genes are TRBV7-2 and TRBJ1-5; weak D call: TRBD1 (6 bases). This CDR3 spans 14 amino acids. CDR1 and CDR2 from the germline V gene are SGHTA and FQGNSA. Trimming took off 6 bases at V and 3 bases at J, with 12 bases between the two ends. DNA for the CDR3: TGTGCCAGCAGAGACACAGGGCCCAATCAGCCCCAGCATTTT. It is translated as CASRDTGPNQPQHF.

The rearrangement uses TRBV6-6 and TRBJ1-4, with 9 nucleotides matching TRBD1. Germline CDR1 MNHNY, CDR2 SVGAGI (reference sequence). CDR3 length equals 14 residues. V lost 5 bases, J lost 6 bases, and 4 bases stayed unmatched. CDR3 sequence (DNA): TGTGCCAGCAGTCGACAGGGGGGTGATGAAAAACTGTTTTTT. Encoded protein: CASSRQGGDEKLFF.

The chain joins TRBV19 to TRBJ2-1; 8 bases align to TRBD2. The CDR3 runs 15 residues. The germline V gene encodes CDR1 LNHDA and CDR2 SQIVND (reference sequence). Germline trimming cut 0 bases from V and 9 bases from J; bases unmatched to any gene: 7. The CDR3 sequence is CASSIDRREAPEQFF. In DNA form, the CDR3 reads TGTGCCAGTAGTATAGATAGGCGGGAGGCTCCTGAGCAGTTCTTC.

The chain recombines TRBV19 with TRBJ1-2; 9 bases map to TRBD1. The germline gives CDR1 LNHDA, CDR2 SQIVND (reference sequence). Trimming took 3 bases from V and 4 from J; bases not matched to a gene: 3. The CDR3 contains 14 residues. The CDR3 reads CASSIRDRAYGYTF. CDR3 DNA sequence: TGTGCCAGTAGTATCAGGGACAGGGCCTATGGCTACACCTTC. The full variable domain, in which reference TRBV19 and TRBJ1-2 provide the parts outside the CDR3, is DGGITQSPKYLFRKEGQNVTLSCEQNLNHDAMYWYRQDPGQGLRLIYYSQIVNDFQKGDIAEGYSVSREKKESFPLTVTSAQKNPTAFYLCASSIRDRAYGYTFGSGTRLTVV.